The clone carrying this TCR beta chain was seen at least ten times. The sample is drawn from a study of early T cells in non-severe SARS-CoV-2 infection. Attached unique molecular identifiers marked individual cDNA molecules. TCRdb fed the 5' RACE reads into MiXCR, producing one record per CDR3 protein. The repertoire includes over 90,000 distinct CDR3 sequences, more than 10% of them detected once, and roughly 4.5% sits in the top ten. V dropped 6 bases and J dropped 10 bases, with 10 bases sitting between them. Germline values: CDR1 DFQATT, CDR2 SNEGSKA (reference sequence). The CDR3 sequence is 11 residues long.

Material: whole blood, obtained at baseline. This chain uses TRBV20-1 with TRBJ1-6; no clear D. The TCR was taken from an adult who was a healthcare worker with PCR-confirmed SARS-CoV-2 infection or an uninfected control (not recorded which). The CDR3 nucleotides read TGCAGTGCATCTCTAGGCTCACCCCTCCACTTT. As protein: CSASLGSPLHF.